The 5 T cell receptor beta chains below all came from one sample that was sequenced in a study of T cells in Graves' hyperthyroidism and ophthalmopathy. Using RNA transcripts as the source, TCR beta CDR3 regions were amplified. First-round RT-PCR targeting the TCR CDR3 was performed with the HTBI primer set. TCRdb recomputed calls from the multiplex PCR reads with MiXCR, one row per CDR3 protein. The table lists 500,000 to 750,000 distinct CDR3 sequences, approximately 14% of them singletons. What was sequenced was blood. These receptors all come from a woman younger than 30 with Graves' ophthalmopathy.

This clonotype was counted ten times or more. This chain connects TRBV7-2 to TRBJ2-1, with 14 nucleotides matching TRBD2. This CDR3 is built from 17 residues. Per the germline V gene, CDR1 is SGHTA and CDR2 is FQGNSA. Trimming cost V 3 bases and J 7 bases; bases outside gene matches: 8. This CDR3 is CASSFSGTSGSLNEQFF. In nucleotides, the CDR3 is TGTGCCAGCAGCTTCTCCGGGACTAGCGGGAGTTTGAATGAGCAGTTCTTC. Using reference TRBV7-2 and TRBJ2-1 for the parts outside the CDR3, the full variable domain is GAGVSQSPSNKVTEKGKDVELRCDPISGHTALYWYRQSLGQGLEFLIYFQGNSAPDKSGLPSDRFSAERTGGSVSTLTIQRTQQEDSAVYLCASSFSGTSGSLNEQFFGPGTRLTVL.

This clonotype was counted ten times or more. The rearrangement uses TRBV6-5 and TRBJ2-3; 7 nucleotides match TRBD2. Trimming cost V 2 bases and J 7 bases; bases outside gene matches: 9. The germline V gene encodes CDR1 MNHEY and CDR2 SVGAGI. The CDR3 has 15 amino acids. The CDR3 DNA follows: TGTGCCAGCAGTTACGAGATAAGCGGGATGAATACGCAGTATTTT. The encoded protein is CASSYEISGMNTQYF.

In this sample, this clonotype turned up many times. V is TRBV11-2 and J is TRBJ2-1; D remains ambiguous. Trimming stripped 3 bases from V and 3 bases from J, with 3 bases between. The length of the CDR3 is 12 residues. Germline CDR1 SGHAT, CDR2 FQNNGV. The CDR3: CASSLNYNEQFF. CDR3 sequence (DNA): TGTGCCAGCAGCTTGAACTACAATGAGCAGTTCTTC.

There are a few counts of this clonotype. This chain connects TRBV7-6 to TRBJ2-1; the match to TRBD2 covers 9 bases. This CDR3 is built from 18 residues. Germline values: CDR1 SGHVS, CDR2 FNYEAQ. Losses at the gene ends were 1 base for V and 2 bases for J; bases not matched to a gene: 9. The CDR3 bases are TGTGCCAGCAGCTTAGGGGGGGGCGGCGGGAGGGCCTACAATGAGCAGTTCTTC. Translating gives CASSLGGGGGRAYNEQFF.

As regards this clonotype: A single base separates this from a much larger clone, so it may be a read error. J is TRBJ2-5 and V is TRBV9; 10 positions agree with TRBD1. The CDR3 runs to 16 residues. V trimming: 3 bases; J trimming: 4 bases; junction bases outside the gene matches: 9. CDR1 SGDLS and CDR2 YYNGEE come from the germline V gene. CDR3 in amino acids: CASSAIGQGVGETQYF. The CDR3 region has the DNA TGTGCCAGCAGCGCAATCGGACAGGGGGTCGGAGAGACCCAGTACTTC.